This T cell receptor (beta chain) was recovered during a study of cytomegalovirus exposure and HLA in healthy donors. General study results and limits: Prior analysis indicated that the majority of TCR beta V segments exhibited productivity approximately 87% or approximately 30% of the time.

Healthy bone marrow donors made up the cohort. Likely unrecorded immune exposures existed in these nominally healthy donors. Germline lookup yields CDR1 MRHNA and CDR2 SNTAGT. The CDR3 length is 15 residues. The V gene end was trimmed by 3 bases and the J gene end by 9 bases; junction bases not matched to a gene: 7. Details on this clone: The antigen remains unidentified.

The PCR made use of 60 Vbeta and 13 Jbeta primers. The method was immunoSEQ multiplex PCR; TCRdb's version includes in-frame clones alone and lacks a portion of them. Here the sample spans under 100,000 clones, around 79% being singletons. The clonotype comes from a human donor in good health. The sample taken for sequencing was PBMCs. The genes are TRBV6-4 and TRBJ2-1; 11 nucleotides match TRBD2. The CDR3 reads CASSELAGAGSEQFF. CDR3 nucleotides: TGTGCCAGCAGTGAACTAGCGGGGGCGGGGAGTGAGCAGTTCTTC.